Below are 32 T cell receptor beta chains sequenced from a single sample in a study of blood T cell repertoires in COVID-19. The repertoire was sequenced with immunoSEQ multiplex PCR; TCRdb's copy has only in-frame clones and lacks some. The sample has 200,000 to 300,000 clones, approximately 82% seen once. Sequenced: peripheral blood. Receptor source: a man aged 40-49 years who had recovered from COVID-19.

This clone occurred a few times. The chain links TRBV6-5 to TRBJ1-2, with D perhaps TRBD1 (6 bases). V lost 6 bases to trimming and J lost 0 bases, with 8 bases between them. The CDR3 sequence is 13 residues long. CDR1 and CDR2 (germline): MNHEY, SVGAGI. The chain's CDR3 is CASRQGPNYGYTF. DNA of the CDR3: TGTGCCAGCAGGCAGGGGCCTAACTATGGCTACACCTTC.

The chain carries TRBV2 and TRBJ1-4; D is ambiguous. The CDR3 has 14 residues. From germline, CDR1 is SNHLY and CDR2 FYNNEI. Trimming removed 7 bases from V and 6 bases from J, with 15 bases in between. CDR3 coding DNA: TGTGCCAGCATCACCCGGGAGCCGGATGAAAAACTGTTTTTT. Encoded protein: CASITREPDEKLFF.

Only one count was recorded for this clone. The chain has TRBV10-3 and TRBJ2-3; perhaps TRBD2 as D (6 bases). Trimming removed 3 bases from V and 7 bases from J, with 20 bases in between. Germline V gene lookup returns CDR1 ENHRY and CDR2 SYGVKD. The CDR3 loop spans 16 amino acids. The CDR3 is CAISEVVFSEGNTQYF. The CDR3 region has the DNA TGTGCCATCAGTGAAGTCGTCTTCTCGGAGGGGAATACGCAGTATTTT.

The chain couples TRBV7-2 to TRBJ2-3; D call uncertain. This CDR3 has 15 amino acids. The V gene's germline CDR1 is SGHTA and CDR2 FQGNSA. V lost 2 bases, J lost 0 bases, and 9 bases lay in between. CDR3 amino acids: CASSLRWSSTDTQYF. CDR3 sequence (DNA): TGTGCCAGCAGCTTACGGTGGTCTAGCACAGATACGCAGTATTTT.

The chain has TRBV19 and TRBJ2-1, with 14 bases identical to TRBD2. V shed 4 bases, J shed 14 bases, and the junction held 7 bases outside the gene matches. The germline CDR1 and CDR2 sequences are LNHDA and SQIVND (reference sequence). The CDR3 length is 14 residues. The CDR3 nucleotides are TGTGCCAGTAGTACACCGGGACTAGCGGGAGACAAGTTCTTC. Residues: CASSTPGLAGDKFF.

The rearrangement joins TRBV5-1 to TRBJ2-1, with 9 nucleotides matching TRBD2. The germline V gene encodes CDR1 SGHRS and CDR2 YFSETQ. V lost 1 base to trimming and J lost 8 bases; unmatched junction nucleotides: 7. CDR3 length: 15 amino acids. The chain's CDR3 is CASSLLAGGPHEQFF. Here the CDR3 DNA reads TGCGCCAGCAGCTTGCTCGCGGGAGGGCCTCATGAGCAGTTCTTC.

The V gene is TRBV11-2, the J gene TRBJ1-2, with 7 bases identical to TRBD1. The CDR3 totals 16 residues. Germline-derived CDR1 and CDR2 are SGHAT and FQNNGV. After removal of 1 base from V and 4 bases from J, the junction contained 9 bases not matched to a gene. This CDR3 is CASSLVGSGGLYGYTF. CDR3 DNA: TGTGCCAGCAGCTTAGTCGGATCAGGGGGGCTCTATGGCTACACCTTC. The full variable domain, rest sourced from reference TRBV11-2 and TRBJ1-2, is EAGVAQSPRYKIIEKRQSVAFWCNPISGHATLYWYQQILGQGPKLLIQFQNNGVVDDSQLPKDRFSAERLKGVDSTLKIQPAKLEDSAVYLCASSLVGSGGLYGYTFGSGTRLTVV.

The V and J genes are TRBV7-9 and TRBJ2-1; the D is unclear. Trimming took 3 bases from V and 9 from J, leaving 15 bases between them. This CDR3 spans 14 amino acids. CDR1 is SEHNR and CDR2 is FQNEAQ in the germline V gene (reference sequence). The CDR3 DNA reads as TGTGCCAGCAGCTTGGCGTCCGGGTTGGTTGAGCAGTTCTTC. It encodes CASSLASGLVEQFF.

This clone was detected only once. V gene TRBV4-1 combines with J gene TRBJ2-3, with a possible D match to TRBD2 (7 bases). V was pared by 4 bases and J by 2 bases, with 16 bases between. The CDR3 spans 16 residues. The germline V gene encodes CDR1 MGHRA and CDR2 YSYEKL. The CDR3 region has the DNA TGCGCCAGCAGCCGAGGGGGGGAACTACTCACAGATACGCAGTATTTT. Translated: CASSRGGELLTDTQYF.

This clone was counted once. CDR3 protein: CASSRGQGYGYTF. The CDR3 DNA reads TGTGCCAGCAGTCGCGGACAGGGCTATGGCTACACCTTC. The V gene is TRBV6-5, the J gene TRBJ1-2; 8 positions match TRBD1. The CDR3 has 13 residues. The germline V gene has CDR1 MNHEY and CDR2 SVGAGI. Trimming at V came to 5 bases and at J to 4 bases, leaving 3 bases not matched to a gene.

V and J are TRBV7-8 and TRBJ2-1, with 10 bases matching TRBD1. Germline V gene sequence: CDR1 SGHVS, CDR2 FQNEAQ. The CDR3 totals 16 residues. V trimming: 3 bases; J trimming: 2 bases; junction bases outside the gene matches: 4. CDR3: CASSFTGTGAYNEQFF. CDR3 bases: TGTGCCAGCAGCTTCACCGGGACAGGGGCCTACAATGAGCAGTTCTTC.

CDR3 in amino acids: CASSAGRDTGELFF. CDR3 coding DNA: TGCGCCAGCAGTGCGGGGAGGGACACCGGGGAGCTGTTTTTT. The chain is built from TRBV10-1 and TRBJ2-2; 7 bases line up with TRBD2. The CDR3 is made up of 14 amino acids. Per germline, CDR1 WNHNN and CDR2 SYGVQD (reference sequence). The trim removed 4 bases at V and 3 bases at J, leaving 2 bases unmatched.

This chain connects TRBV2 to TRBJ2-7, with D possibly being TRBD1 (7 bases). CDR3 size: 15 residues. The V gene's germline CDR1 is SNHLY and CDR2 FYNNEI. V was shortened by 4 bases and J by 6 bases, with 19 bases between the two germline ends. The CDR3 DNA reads TGTGCCAGCAGTGTGGCGTCGGCAGGGGGAGGCGAGCAGTACTTC. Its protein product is CASSVASAGGGEQYF.

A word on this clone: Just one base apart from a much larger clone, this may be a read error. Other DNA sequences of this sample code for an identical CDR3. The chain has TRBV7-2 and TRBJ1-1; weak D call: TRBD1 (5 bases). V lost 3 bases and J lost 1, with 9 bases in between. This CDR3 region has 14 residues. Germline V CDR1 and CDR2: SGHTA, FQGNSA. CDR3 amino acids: CASSFGGGNTEAFF. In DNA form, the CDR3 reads TGTGCCAGCAGCTTTGGGGGGGGGAACACTGAAGCTTTCTTT.

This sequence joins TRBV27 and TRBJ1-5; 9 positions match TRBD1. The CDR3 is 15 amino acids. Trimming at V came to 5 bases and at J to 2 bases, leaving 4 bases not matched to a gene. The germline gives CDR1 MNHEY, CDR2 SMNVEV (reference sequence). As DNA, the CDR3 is TGTGCCAGCAGTCCACAGGGGGCAGGCAATCAGCCCCAGCATTTT. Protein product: CASSPQGAGNQPQHF.

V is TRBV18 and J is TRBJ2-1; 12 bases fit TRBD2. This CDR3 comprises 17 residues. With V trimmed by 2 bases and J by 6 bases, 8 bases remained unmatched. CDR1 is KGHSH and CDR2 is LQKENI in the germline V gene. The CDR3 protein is CASSPRLAGDPSNEQFF. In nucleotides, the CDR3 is TGTGCCAGCTCACCAAGACTAGCGGGGGACCCCTCCAATGAGCAGTTCTTC.

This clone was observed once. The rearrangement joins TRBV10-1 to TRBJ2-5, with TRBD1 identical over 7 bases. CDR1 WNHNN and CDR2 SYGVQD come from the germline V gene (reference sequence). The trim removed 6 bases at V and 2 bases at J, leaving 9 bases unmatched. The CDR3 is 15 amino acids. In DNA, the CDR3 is TGCGCCAGCAGCGCCGGGACAGTGGGTCAAGAGACCCAGTACTTC. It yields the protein CASSAGTVGQETQYF.

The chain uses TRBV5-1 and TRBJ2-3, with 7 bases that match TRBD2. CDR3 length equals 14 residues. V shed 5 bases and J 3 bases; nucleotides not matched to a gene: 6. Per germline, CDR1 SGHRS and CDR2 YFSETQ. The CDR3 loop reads CASRAGAPTDTQYF. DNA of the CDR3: TGCGCCAGCAGGGCGGGAGCACCGACAGATACGCAGTATTTT. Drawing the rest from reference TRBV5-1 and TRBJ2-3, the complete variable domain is KAGVTQTPRYLIKTRGQQVTLSCSPISGHRSVSWYQQTPGQGLQFLFEYFSETQRNKGNFPGRFSGRQFSNSRSEMNVSTLELGDSALYLCASRAGAPTDTQYFGPGTRLTVL.

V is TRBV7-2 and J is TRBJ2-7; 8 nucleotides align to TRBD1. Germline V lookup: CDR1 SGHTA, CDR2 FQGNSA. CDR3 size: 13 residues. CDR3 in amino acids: CAGSAGGTYEQYF. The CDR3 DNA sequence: TGTGCGGGGTCGGCAGGGGGCACCTACGAGCAGTACTTC.

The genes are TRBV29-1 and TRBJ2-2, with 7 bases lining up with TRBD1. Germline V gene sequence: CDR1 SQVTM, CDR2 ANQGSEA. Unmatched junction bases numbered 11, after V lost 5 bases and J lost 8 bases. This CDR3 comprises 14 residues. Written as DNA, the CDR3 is TGCAGCGTTCTCAGACAGGGCGCGTATGGGGAGCTGTTTTTT. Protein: CSVLRQGAYGELFF.

Here the CDR3 reads CASSLSRDPQPQHF. In DNA, the CDR3 is TGTGCCAGCAGCTTATCCAGGGATCCTCAGCCCCAGCATTTT. The chain couples TRBV7-9 to TRBJ1-5; possibly TRBD1 for D (5 bases). V shed 2 bases and J shed 6 bases, with 11 bases lying between them. The CDR3 length is 14 residues. CDR1 is SEHNR and CDR2 is FQNEAQ in the germline V gene (reference sequence).

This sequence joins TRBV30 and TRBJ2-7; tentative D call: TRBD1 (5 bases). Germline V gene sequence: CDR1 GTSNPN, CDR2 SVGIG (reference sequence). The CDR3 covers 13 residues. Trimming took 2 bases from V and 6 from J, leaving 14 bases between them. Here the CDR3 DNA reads TGTGCCTGGAGTTGGGGCGGTTCAGGCGAGCAGTACTTC. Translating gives CAWSWGGSGEQYF.

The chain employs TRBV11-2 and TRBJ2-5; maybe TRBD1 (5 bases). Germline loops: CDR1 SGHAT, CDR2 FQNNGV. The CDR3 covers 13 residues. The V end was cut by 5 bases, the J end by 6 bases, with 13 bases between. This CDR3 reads CASSIRQIQTQYF. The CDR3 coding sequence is TGTGCCAGCAGCATACGACAGATTCAGACCCAGTACTTC.

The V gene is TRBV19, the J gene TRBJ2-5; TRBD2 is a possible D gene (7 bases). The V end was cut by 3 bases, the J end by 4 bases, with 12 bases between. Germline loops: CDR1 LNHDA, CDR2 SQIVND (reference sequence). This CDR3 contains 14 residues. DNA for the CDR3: TGTGCCAGTAGTATCGAGGCGGGGGCAGAGACCCAGTACTTC. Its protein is CASSIEAGAETQYF.

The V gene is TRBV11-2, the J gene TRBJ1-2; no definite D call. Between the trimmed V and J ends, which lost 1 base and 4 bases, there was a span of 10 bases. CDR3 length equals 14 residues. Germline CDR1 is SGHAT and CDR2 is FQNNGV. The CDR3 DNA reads TGTGCCAGCAGCTTAGTGGCAGAGGGCTATGGCTACACCTTC. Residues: CASSLVAEGYGYTF.

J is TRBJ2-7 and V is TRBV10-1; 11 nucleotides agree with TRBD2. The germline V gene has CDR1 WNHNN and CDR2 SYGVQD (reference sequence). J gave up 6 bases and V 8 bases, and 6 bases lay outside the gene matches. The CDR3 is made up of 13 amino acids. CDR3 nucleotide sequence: TGCGCCAGCGGGGGGCTAGCGGGAGGCGAGCAGTACTTC. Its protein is CASGGLAGGEQYF.

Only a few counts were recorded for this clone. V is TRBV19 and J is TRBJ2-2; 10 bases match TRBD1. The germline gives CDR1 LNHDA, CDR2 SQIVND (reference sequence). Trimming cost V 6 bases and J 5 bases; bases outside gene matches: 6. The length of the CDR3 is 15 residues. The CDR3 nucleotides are TGTGCCAGTAGAGAGCTGGGACAGGGGACCGGGGAGCTGTTTTTT. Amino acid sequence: CASRELGQGTGELFF.

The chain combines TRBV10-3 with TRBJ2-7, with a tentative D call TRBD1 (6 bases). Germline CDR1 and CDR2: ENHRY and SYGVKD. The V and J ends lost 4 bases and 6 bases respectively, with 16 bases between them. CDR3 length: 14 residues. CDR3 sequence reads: CAISGSGTFGEQYF. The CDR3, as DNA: TGTGCCATCAGTGGGTCGGGGACATTTGGCGAGCAGTACTTC.

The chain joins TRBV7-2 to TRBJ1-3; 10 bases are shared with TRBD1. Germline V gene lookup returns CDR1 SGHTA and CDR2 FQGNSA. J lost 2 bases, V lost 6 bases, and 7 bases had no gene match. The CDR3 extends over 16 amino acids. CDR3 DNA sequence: TGTGCCAGCAGTTGGACCGGGACAGGGGCTGGAAACACCATATATTTT. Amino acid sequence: CASSWTGTGAGNTIYF.

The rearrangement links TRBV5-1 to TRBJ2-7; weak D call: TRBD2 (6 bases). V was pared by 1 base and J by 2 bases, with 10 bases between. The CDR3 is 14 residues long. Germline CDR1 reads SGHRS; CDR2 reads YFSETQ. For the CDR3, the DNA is TGCGCCAGCAGCTTGACGGGACTTGCCTACGAGCAGTACTTC. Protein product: CASSLTGLAYEQYF.

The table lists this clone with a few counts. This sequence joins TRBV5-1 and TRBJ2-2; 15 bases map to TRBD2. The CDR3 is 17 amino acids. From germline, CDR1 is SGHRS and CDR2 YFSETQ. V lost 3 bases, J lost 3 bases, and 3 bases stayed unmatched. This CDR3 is CASSSGLAGGYTGELFF. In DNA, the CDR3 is TGCGCCAGCAGCTCGGGACTAGCGGGGGGCTACACCGGGGAGCTGTTTTTT.

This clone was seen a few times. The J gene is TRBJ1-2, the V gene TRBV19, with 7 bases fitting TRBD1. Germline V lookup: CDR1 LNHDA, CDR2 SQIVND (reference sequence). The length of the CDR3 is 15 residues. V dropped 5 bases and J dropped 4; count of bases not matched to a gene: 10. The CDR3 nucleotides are TGTGCCAGTAGTCCATTTACGACAGGGATCTATGGCTACACCTTC. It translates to CASSPFTTGIYGYTF.